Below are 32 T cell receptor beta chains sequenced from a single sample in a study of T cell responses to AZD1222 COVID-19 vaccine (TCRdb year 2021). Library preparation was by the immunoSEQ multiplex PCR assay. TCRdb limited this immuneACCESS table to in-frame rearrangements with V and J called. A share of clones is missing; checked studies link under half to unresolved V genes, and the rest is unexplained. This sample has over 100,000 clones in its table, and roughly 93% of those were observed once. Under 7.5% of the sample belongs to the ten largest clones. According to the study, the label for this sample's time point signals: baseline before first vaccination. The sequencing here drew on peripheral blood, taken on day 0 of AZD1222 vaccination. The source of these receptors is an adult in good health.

CDR3 region: CASSEGGAGGSEKLFF. The CDR3 coding sequence is TGTGCCAGCAGTGAAGGAGGCGCGGGGGGTTCTGAAAAACTGTTTTTT. J is TRBJ1-4 and V is TRBV2; TRBD1 is a possible D gene (5 bases). There are 16 residues in the CDR3. The V and J ends lost 1 base and 7 bases respectively, with 16 bases between them. In germline, CDR1 is SNHLY, CDR2 FYNNEI.

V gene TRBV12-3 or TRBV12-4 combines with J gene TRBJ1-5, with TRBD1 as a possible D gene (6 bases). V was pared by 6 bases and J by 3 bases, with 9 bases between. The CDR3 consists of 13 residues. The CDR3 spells CASRQGLNQPQHF. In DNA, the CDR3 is TGTGCCAGCAGACAGGGCCTCAATCAGCCCCAGCATTTT.

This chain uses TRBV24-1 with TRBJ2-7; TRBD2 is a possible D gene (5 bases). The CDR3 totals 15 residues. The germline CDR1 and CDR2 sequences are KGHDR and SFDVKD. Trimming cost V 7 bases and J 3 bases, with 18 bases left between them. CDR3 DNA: TGTGCCACCAGCGGAGGAGCAGGTACGTTCTACGAGCAGTACTTC. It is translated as CATSGGAGTFYEQYF.

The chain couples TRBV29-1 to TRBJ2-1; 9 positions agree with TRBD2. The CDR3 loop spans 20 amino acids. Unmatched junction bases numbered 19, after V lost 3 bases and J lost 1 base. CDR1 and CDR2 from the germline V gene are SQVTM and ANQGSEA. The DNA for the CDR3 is TGCAGCGTTGATAGGTCCCCCGATGTAGCGGGAGTCCAGTCCTACAATGAGCAGTTCTTC. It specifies CSVDRSPDVAGVQSYNEQFF.

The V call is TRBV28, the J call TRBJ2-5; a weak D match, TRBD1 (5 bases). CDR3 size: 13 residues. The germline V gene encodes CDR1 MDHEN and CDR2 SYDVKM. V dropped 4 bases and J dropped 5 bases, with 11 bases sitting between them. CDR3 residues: CASSWGGVETQYF. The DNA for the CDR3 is TGTGCCAGCAGTTGGGGCGGTGTGGAGACCCAGTACTTC.

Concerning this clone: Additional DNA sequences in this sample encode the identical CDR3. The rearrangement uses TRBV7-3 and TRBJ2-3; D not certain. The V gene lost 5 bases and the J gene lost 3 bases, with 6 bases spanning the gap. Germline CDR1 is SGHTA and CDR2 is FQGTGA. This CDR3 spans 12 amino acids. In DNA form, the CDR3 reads TGTGCCAGCAGCCCCGGAACAGATACGCAGTATTTT. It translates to CASSPGTDTQYF.

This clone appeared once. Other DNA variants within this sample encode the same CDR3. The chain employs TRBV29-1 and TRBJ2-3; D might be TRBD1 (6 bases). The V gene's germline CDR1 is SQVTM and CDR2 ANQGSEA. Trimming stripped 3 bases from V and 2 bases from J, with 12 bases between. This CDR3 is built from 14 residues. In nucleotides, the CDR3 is TGCAGCGTTGAGGGCCAGGGGTACACAGATACGCAGTATTTT. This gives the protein CSVEGQGYTDTQYF.

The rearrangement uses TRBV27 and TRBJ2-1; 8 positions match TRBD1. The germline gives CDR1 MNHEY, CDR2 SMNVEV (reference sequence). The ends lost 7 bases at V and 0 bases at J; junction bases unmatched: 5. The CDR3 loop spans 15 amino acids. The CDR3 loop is CASTRTGSSYNEQFF. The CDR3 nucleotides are TGTGCCAGCACCCGGACAGGGAGCTCCTACAATGAGCAGTTCTTC.

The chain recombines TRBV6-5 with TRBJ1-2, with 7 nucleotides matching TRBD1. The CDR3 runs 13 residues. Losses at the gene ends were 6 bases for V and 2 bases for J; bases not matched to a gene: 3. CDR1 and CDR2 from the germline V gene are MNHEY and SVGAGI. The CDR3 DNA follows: TGTGCCAGCAGAACGGGACAGAACTATGGCTACACCTTC. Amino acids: CASRTGQNYGYTF.

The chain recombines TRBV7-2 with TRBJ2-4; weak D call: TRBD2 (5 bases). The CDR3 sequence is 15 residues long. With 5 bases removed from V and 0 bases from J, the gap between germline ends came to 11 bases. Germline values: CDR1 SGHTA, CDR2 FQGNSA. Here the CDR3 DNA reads TGTGCCAGCAGCCGGGGTGCTATAGCCAAAAACATTCAGTACTTC. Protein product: CASSRGAIAKNIQYF.

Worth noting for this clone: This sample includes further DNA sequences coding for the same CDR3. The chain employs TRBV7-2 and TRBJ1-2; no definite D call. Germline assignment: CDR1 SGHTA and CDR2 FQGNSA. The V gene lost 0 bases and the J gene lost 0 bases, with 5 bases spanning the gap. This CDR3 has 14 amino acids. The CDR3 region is CASSLAAANYGYTF. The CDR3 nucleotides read TGTGCCAGCAGCTTAGCGGCAGCTAACTATGGCTACACCTTC.

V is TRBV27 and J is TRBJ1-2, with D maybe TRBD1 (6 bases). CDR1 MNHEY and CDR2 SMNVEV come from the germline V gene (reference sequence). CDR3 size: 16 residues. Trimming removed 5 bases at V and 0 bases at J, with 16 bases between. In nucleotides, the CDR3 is TGTGCCAGCAGTCAAACCCTTGGACAGCCTAACTATGGCTACACCTTC. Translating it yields CASSQTLGQPNYGYTF.

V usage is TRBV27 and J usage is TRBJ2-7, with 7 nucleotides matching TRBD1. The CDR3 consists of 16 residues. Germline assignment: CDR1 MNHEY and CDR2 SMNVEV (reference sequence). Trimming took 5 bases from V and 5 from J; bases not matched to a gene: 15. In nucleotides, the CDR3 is TGTGCCAGCAGTCTGACCCCAACGACAGGGAGCGACGAGCAGTACTTC. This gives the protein CASSLTPTTGSDEQYF.

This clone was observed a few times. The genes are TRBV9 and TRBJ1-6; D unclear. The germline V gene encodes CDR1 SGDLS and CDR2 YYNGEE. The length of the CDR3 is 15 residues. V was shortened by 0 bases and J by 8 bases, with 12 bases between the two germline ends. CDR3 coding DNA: TGTGCCAGCAGCGTAGGAACGGCCTGGTATTCACCCCTCCACTTT. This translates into CASSVGTAWYSPLHF.

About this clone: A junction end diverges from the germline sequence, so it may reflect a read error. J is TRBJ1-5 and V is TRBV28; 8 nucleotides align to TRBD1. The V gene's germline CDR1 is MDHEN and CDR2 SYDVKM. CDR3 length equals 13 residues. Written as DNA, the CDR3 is TGTGCCAGCAGTTTAGATTCCGGGACAGGACCCAAATTT. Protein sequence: CASSLDSGTGPKF.

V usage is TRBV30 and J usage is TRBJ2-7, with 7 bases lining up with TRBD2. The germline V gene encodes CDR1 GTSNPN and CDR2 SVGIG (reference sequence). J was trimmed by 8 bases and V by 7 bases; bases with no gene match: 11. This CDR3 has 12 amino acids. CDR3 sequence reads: CAFRDYSPKQYF. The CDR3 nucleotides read TGTGCCTTCCGGGACTACAGCCCAAAGCAGTACTTC.

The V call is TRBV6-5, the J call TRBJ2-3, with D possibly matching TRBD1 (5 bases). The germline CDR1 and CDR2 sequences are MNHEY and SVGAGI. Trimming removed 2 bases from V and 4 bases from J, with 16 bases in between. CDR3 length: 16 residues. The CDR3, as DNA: TGTGCCAGCAGTTACGGGGCGGTAATCAGCGCAGATACGCAGTATTTT. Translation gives CASSYGAVISADTQYF.

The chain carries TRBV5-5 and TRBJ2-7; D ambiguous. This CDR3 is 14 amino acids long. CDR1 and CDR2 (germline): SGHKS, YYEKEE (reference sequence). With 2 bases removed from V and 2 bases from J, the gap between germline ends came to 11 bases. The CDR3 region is CASSLIVSPYEQYF. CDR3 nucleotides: TGTGCCAGCAGCTTAATAGTTTCCCCCTACGAGCAGTACTTC.

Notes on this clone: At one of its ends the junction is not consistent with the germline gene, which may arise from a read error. CDR3 sequence reads: CVSSYQDRQETQYF. In DNA, the CDR3 is TGTGTCAGCAGTTACCAAGATCGCCAAGAGACCCAGTACTTC. The J gene is TRBJ2-5, the V gene TRBV6-6; D remains ambiguous. The CDR3 consists of 14 residues. The germline V gene has CDR1 MNHNY and CDR2 SVGAGI (reference sequence).

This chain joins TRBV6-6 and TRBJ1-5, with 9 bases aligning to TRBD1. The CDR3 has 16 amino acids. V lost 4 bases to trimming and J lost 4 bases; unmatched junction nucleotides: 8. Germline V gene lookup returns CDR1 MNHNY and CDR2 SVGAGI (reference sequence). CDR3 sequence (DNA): TGTGCCAGCAGTTCCCCGACAGGGGGATTTAATCAGCCCCAGCATTTT. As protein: CASSSPTGGFNQPQHF.

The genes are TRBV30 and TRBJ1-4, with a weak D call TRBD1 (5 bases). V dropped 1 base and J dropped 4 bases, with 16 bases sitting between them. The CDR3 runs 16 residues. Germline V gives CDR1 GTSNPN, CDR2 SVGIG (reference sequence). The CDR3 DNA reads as TGTGCCTGGAGTGCCCCCTGGGGCGGGAGTAATGAAAAACTGTTTTTT. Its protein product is CAWSAPWGGSNEKLFF.

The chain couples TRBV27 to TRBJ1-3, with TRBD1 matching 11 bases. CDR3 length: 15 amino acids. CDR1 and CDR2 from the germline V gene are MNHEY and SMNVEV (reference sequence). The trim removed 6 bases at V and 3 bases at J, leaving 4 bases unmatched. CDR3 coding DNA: TGTGCCAGCAGCAGGACAGGGGGCCTTGGAAACACCATATATTTT. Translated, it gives CASSRTGGLGNTIYF.

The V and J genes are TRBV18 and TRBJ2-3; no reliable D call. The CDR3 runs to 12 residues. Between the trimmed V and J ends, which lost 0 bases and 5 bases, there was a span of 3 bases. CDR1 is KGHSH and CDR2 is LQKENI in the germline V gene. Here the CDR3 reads CASSPPGDTQYF. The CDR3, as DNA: TGTGCCAGCTCACCACCGGGAGATACGCAGTATTTT.

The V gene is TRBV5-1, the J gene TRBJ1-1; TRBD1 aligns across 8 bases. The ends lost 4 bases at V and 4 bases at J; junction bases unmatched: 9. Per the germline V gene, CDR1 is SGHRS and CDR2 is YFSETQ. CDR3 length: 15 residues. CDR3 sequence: CASSAWTGPSTEAFF. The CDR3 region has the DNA TGCGCCAGCAGCGCATGGACAGGGCCGAGCACTGAAGCTTTCTTT.

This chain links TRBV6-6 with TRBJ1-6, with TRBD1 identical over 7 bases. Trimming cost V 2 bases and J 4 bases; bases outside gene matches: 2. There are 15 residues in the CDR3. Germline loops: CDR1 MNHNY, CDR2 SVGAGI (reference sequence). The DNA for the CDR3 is TGTGCCAGCAGTTACCAGGGACAGTATAATTCACCCCTCCACTTT. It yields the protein CASSYQGQYNSPLHF.

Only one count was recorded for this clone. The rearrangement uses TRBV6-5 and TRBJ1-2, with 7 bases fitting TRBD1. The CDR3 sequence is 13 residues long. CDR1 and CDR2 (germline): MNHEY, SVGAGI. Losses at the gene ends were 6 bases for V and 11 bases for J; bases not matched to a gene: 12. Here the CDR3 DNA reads TGTGCCAGCAGCCCCGGGACAGCCTTGGGGTACACCTTC. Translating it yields CASSPGTALGYTF.

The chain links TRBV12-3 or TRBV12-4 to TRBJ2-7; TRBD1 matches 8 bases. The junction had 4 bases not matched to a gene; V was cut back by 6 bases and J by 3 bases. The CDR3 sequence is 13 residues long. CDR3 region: CASSTGTGYEQYF. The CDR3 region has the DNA TGTGCCAGCAGCACCGGGACAGGCTACGAGCAGTACTTC.

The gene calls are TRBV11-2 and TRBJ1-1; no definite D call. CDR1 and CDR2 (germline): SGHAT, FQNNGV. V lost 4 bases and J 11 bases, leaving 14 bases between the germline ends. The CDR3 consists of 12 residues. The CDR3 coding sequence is TGTGCCAGCAGCTCCGATGGGTTGCGGGCTTTCTTT. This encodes CASSSDGLRAFF.

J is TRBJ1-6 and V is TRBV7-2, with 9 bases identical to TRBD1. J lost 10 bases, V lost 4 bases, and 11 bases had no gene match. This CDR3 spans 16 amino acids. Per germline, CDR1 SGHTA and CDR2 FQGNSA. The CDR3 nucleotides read TGTGCCAGCAGCTCAGGGACAGGGCGGGGTTACTCACCCCTCCACTTT. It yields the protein CASSSGTGRGYSPLHF.

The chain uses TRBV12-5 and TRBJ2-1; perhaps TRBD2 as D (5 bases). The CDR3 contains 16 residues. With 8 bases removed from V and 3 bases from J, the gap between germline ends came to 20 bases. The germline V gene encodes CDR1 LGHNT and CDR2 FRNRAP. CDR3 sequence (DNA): TGTGCTAGTCAGAAACGACTAAGCGGTCTCTACAATGAGCAGTTCTTC. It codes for CASQKRLSGLYNEQFF.

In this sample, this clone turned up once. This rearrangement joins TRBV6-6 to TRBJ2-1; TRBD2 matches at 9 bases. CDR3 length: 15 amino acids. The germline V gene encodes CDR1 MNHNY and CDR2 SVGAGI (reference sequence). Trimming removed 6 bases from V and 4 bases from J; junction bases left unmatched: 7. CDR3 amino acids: CASRPREGGYNEQFF. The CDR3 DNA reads TGTGCCAGCAGACCGCGGGAGGGGGGATACAATGAGCAGTTCTTC.

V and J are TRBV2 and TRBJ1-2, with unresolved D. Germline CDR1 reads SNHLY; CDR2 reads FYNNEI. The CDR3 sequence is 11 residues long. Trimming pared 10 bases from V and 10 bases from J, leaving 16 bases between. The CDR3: CATTRGSDYTF. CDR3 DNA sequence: TGTGCCACCACGAGAGGGAGTGACTACACCTTC.